The next 32 T cell receptor beta chains were all read from a single sample in a study of graft-versus-host responses after intestinal transplantation. The method was immunoSEQ multiplex PCR; TCRdb's version includes in-frame clones alone and lacks a portion of them. The table lists under 15,000 clones, over 70% of them singletons. Intraepithelial and lamina propria lymphocytes were isolated from graft specimens. The sample consisted of ileum tissue, taken 140 to 150 days after intestinal transplantation. These receptors were taken from a human patient who received an intestinal transplant, so some T cells may come from the graft donor.

The chain carries TRBV7-3 and TRBJ2-5, with 7 bases fitting TRBD2. CDR3 length equals 17 residues. Looked up from germline, CDR1 is SGHTA and CDR2 is FQGTGA. J lost 5 bases, V lost 1 base, and 13 bases had no gene match. This CDR3 is CASSLRYGGGPLETQYF. In nucleotides, the CDR3 is TGTGCCAGCAGCTTAAGGTACGGGGGAGGGCCCCTCGAGACCCAGTACTTC.

The genes are TRBV4-1 and TRBJ1-3; 7 nucleotides match TRBD1. Per germline, CDR1 MGHRA and CDR2 YSYEKL. Trimming removed 4 bases from V and 2 bases from J; junction bases left unmatched: 8. This CDR3 has 16 amino acids. Here the CDR3 DNA reads TGCGCCAGCAGCCCAGAGTCACAGGGGACTGGAAACACCATATATTTT. Translating gives CASSPESQGTGNTIYF.

V usage is TRBV4-2 and J usage is TRBJ2-1; 8 bases match TRBD1. This CDR3 has 15 amino acids. Losses at the gene ends were 4 bases for V and 3 bases for J; bases not matched to a gene: 5. In germline, CDR1 is LGHNA, CDR2 YNFKEQ. This CDR3 reads CASSPGQGCYNEQFF. The CDR3 DNA reads TGTGCCAGCAGCCCAGGACAGGGATGCTACAATGAGCAGTTCTTC.

This sequence joins TRBV10-3 and TRBJ2-3; D gene uncertain. The V end was cut by 4 bases, the J end by 0 bases, with 5 bases between. Germline V gene sequence: CDR1 ENHRY, CDR2 SYGVKD. This CDR3 spans 13 amino acids. CDR3 sequence reads: CAISGGSTDTQYF. The CDR3 bases are TGTGCCATCAGTGGAGGTAGCACAGATACGCAGTATTTT.

The V and J genes are TRBV25-1 and TRBJ1-1; 8 bases agree with TRBD1. With V trimmed by 3 bases and J by 6 bases, 9 bases remained unmatched. Per germline, CDR1 MGHDK and CDR2 SYGVNS. The CDR3 runs to 15 residues. The CDR3: CASSDPGQGGSEAFF. CDR3 sequence (DNA): TGTGCCAGCAGTGATCCTGGACAGGGAGGGTCTGAAGCTTTCTTT.

The genes are TRBV5-1 and TRBJ2-4, with D possibly TRBD2 on 7 matching bases. Trimming removed 3 bases at V and 9 bases at J, with 19 bases between. Germline V lookup: CDR1 SGHRS, CDR2 YFSETQ. This CDR3 spans 15 amino acids. The CDR3 here is CASSWAGADLGIQYF. In DNA form, the CDR3 reads TGCGCCAGCAGCTGGGCGGGGGCCGACTTAGGCATTCAGTACTTC.

V and J are TRBV13 and TRBJ2-7; 11 bases are shared with TRBD2. V shed 4 bases and J 7 bases; nucleotides not matched to a gene: 18. Looked up from germline, CDR1 is PRHDT and CDR2 is FYEKMQ (reference sequence). The CDR3 contains 18 residues. The CDR3 sequence: CASSSIGTSGGRNAEQYF. In nucleotides, the CDR3 is TGTGCCAGCAGCTCCATAGGCACTAGCGGGGGTCGGAATGCAGAGCAGTACTTC.

This clone came up a few times. The chain carries TRBV19 and TRBJ2-3; perhaps TRBD2 as D (6 bases). Germline V CDR1 and CDR2: LNHDA, SQIVND (reference sequence). V gave up 2 bases and J gave up 8 bases, with 8 bases separating them. The CDR3 is made up of 12 amino acids. CDR3 region: CASSIWRGTQYF. The CDR3 region has the DNA TGTGCCAGTAGTATATGGAGGGGTACGCAGTATTTT.

The chain joins TRBV7-3 to TRBJ2-3; 7 nucleotides line up with TRBD2. Germline V gene sequence: CDR1 SGHTA, CDR2 FQGTGA. The CDR3 consists of 14 residues. V lost 2 bases and J lost 1; bases outside the gene matches: 0. The CDR3 sequence is CASSLAGGTDTQYF. CDR3 coding DNA: TGTGCCAGCAGCTTAGCGGGAGGCACAGATACGCAGTATTTT.

The chain combines TRBV29-1 with TRBJ2-3, with TRBD2 matching over 11 bases. The J segment lost 2 bases and the V segment lost 6 bases, leaving 7 bases of the junction unmatched. CDR3 length equals 15 residues. The germline V gene encodes CDR1 SQVTM and CDR2 ANQGSEA. The DNA of the CDR3 is TGCAGCGTCCTCGGACTAGCGGGCCCCACAGATACGCAGTATTTT. Translated: CSVLGLAGPTDTQYF.

J is TRBJ2-5 and V is TRBV11-2; TRBD2 matches 13 bases. V shed 5 bases and J 5 bases; nucleotides not matched to a gene: 14. The germline gives CDR1 SGHAT, CDR2 FQNNGV. The CDR3 has 18 amino acids. The CDR3 bases are TGTGCCAGCAGCCCGGGACTAGCGGGGCCTAATGTCCTGGAGACCCAGTACTTC. Translation: CASSPGLAGPNVLETQYF.

The genes are TRBV6-4 and TRBJ2-1; 9 bases fit TRBD2. There are 15 residues in the CDR3. CDR1 and CDR2 (germline): MRHNA, SNTAGT. Trimming took 5 bases from V and 1 from J; bases not matched to a gene: 3. The CDR3 is CASSPLAGSYNEQFF. CDR3 DNA: TGTGCCAGCAGTCCCCTAGCGGGGTCCTACAATGAGCAGTTCTTC.

In its sample, this clone was seen once. V is TRBV5-4 and J is TRBJ2-2, with D perhaps matching TRBD2 (5 bases). The V and J ends lost 4 bases and 5 bases respectively, with 12 bases between them. Germline CDR1 is SGHNT and CDR2 is YYREEE (reference sequence). This CDR3 spans 14 amino acids. CDR3 residues: CASSNFTRTGELFF. In DNA form, the CDR3 reads TGTGCCAGCAGCAACTTTACTAGGACCGGGGAGCTGTTTTTT.

This chain uses TRBV7-2 with TRBJ2-1, with 11 bases matching TRBD2. J was trimmed by 9 bases and V by 4 bases; bases with no gene match: 11. The CDR3 totals 16 residues. From germline, CDR1 is SGHTA and CDR2 FQGNSA. This chain's CDR3 is CASSSPLLAGESEQFF. The CDR3 nucleotides read TGTGCCAGCAGCTCCCCCTTACTAGCGGGAGAGAGTGAGCAGTTCTTC.

The count of this clone is one. The genes are TRBV21-1 and TRBJ2-3; no DNA check was done on the table's D call, TRBD2. TRBV21-1 is annotated as a pseudogene. The CDR3 consists of 17 residues. CDR3 protein: CASSKSRLADSTDTQYF. The CDR3 DNA reads TGTGCCAGCAGCAAGAGTAGGCTAGCGGACAGCACAGATACGCAGTATTTT.

This chain joins TRBV10-3 and TRBJ2-5, with 11 bases lining up with TRBD1. Germline V gene lookup returns CDR1 ENHRY and CDR2 SYGVKD. The CDR3 is 15 residues long. With 7 bases clipped from V and 1 base from J, the junction kept 5 bases outside the gene matches. Here the CDR3 reads CAITADRGPQETQYF. CDR3 in DNA: TGTGCCATCACCGCGGACAGGGGGCCCCAAGAGACCCAGTACTTC.

The J gene is TRBJ2-5, the V gene TRBV20-1, with D possibly being TRBD2 (6 bases). Per the germline V gene, CDR1 is DFQATT and CDR2 is SNEGSKA (reference sequence). Trimming shortened V by 3 bases and J by 9 bases, and 8 bases separated the two germline ends. This CDR3 contains 10 residues. The CDR3 sequence is CSASTGAQYF. CDR3 nucleotides: TGCAGTGCTAGCACGGGGGCCCAGTACTTC.

This clone was counted between two and nine times. In DNA, the CDR3 is TGTGCCAGCTCACCTCGGGAGGGGGAAATCCCGCCCCAGCATTTT. Translated: CASSPREGEIPPQHF. The chain combines TRBV18 with TRBJ1-5; tentative D call: TRBD1 (6 bases). Germline CDR1 reads KGHSH; CDR2 reads LQKENI. The V and J ends lost 3 bases and 9 bases respectively, with 18 bases between them. This CDR3 spans 15 amino acids.

The chain combines TRBV28 with TRBJ2-7; tentative D call: TRBD1 (6 bases). The CDR3 totals 14 residues. Germline assignment: CDR1 MDHEN and CDR2 SYDVKM. The V and J ends lost 3 bases and 5 bases respectively, with 14 bases between them. CDR3 sequence (DNA): TGTGCCAGCAGTTTCGGGACAAGTTTCCACGAGCAGTACTTC. Encoded protein: CASSFGTSFHEQYF.

The V call is TRBV18, the J call TRBJ2-1, with 10 bases identical to TRBD2. Germline loops: CDR1 KGHSH, CDR2 LQKENI. The junction had 18 bases not matched to a gene; V was cut back by 5 bases and J by 8 bases. There are 18 residues in the CDR3. The CDR3 sequence: CASSSWTSGSLIFHEQFF. The DNA for the CDR3 is TGTGCCAGCTCATCATGGACTAGCGGCTCCTTAATTTTCCATGAGCAGTTCTTC.

This clone has more than one count but fewer than ten. The chain recombines TRBV7-9 with TRBJ1-2; maybe TRBD1 (5 bases). Deletions cut 3 bases from V and 3 bases from J, with 11 bases between. The CDR3 spans 14 residues. Germline-derived CDR1 and CDR2 are SEHNR and FQNEAQ (reference sequence). CDR3 nucleotide sequence: TGTGCCAGCAGCTTCCGGGGGGTCGACTATGGCTACACCTTC. It codes for CASSFRGVDYGYTF.

The chain has TRBV9 and TRBJ2-3; 7 nucleotides line up with TRBD1. V shed 4 bases and J 6 bases; nucleotides not matched to a gene: 11. Germline CDR1 reads SGDLS; CDR2 reads YYNGEE. The CDR3 is 15 amino acids. CDR3 DNA sequence: TGTGCCAGCAGCCCTATCAGCAGGGGGATGGATACGCAGTATTTT. Translation gives CASSPISRGMDTQYF.

The chain employs TRBV6-6 and TRBJ2-7; 11 bases map to TRBD2. Germline CDR1 is MNHNY and CDR2 is SVGAGI (reference sequence). The CDR3 contains 16 residues. V shed 0 bases and J 2 bases; nucleotides not matched to a gene: 3. The DNA for the CDR3 is TGTGCCAGCAGTTACTCCGATAGCGGGGGGGCCTACGAGCAGTACTTC. Translated, it gives CASSYSDSGGAYEQYF.

The chain recombines TRBV6-1 with TRBJ1-2; 7 nucleotides align to TRBD1. The V and J ends lost 5 bases and 3 bases, in that order; junction bases with no gene match: 3. Germline V gives CDR1 MNHNS, CDR2 SASEGT. The CDR3 has 13 amino acids. The CDR3 is CASSRGQYYGYTF. DNA of the CDR3: TGTGCCAGCAGTCGGGGACAGTACTATGGCTACACCTTC.

The J gene is TRBJ1-5, the V gene TRBV28; D ambiguous. Trimming pared 8 bases from V and 1 base from J, leaving 18 bases between. There are 16 residues in the CDR3. The germline gives CDR1 MDHEN, CDR2 SYDVKM. Here the CDR3 DNA reads TGTGCCAGCTCCTTGGGCGGGGTTCTAAGCAATCAGCCCCAGCATTTT. Protein product: CASSLGGVLSNQPQHF.

There are a few counts of this clone. CDR3 nucleotide sequence: TGTGCCAGCAGCTCCGTAGCGGGGCACCTTGTTGAGCAGTACTTC. Its translation: CASSSVAGHLVEQYF. This chain joins TRBV7-9 and TRBJ2-7, with 8 nucleotides matching TRBD2. With V trimmed by 4 bases and J by 7 bases, 12 bases remained unmatched. Germline CDR1 and CDR2: SEHNR and FQNEAQ (reference sequence). This CDR3 has 15 amino acids.

As DNA, the CDR3 is TGTGCCAGCAGCTTAGGGGACAGGGGGATCGGTACGCAGTATTTT. This encodes CASSLGDRGIGTQYF. The chain has TRBV13 and TRBJ2-3; 10 bases are shared with TRBD1. Trimming at V came to 0 bases and at J to 8 bases, leaving 5 bases not matched to a gene. Germline CDR1 reads PRHDT; CDR2 reads FYEKMQ (reference sequence). The CDR3 consists of 15 residues.

This clone was found a few times. The gene calls are TRBV7-4 and TRBJ2-2, with D perhaps matching TRBD2 (5 bases). The V end was cut by 5 bases, the J end by 4 bases, with 11 bases between. CDR1 is SGHVT and CDR2 is SQSDAQ in the germline V gene. CDR3 length: 14 residues. CDR3 nucleotide sequence: TGTGCCAGCAGCGAAGGACTTACCACCGGGGAGCTGTTTTTT. This sequence encodes CASSEGLTTGELFF.

The chain has TRBV4-2 and TRBJ2-3; D is undetermined. The CDR3 consists of 19 residues. Looked up from germline, CDR1 is LGHNA and CDR2 is YNFKEQ. V lost 1 base and J 0 bases, leaving 20 bases between the germline ends. CDR3 loop: CASSQVLASVTTSTDTQYF. The CDR3 DNA sequence: TGTGCCAGCAGCCAAGTCCTTGCAAGCGTAACTACCAGCACAGATACGCAGTATTTT.

This clone was seen a handful of times. The chain links TRBV6-5 to TRBJ1-5, with 8 nucleotides matching TRBD1. CDR3 length: 15 residues. Germline CDR1 is MNHEY and CDR2 is SVGAGI. The J segment lost 3 bases and the V segment lost 5 bases, leaving 6 bases of the junction unmatched. CDR3 protein: CASSGGTGFNQPQHF. DNA for the CDR3: TGTGCCAGCAGTGGGGGGACAGGCTTCAATCAGCCCCAGCATTTT.

V is TRBV7-2 and J is TRBJ1-6, with no clear D. The V gene's germline CDR1 is SGHTA and CDR2 FQGNSA. The length of the CDR3 is 18 residues. V lost 1 base to trimming and J lost 0 bases, with 13 bases between them. The CDR3 spells CASSLVAARRSYNSPLHF. As DNA, the CDR3 is TGTGCCAGCAGCTTAGTGGCAGCGCGCCGCTCCTATAATTCACCCCTCCACTTT.

This clone was seen a handful of times. The chain is built from TRBV6-4 and TRBJ2-6; 8 nucleotides match TRBD2. The V and J ends lost 0 bases and 3 bases, in that order; junction bases with no gene match: 1. Germline assignment: CDR1 MRHNA and CDR2 SNTAGT. The CDR3 totals 16 residues. CDR3 region: CASSDSSGSGANVLTF. DNA of the CDR3: TGTGCCAGCAGTGACTCGAGCGGGAGTGGGGCCAACGTCCTGACTTTC.